This entry is about one T cell receptor (beta chain). Time point denoted: patch test 1, 2 weeks after DPC sensitization. The treatment here: therapeutic diphenylcyclopropenone sensitization with weekly scalp DPC. Blood sampling occurred before each patch-test application. This specimen comes from a study of human T cells and chemical hapten exposure. From germline, CDR1 is SEHNR and CDR2 FQNEAQ (reference sequence). This CDR3 has 12 residues. The ends lost 5 bases at V and 10 bases at J; junction bases unmatched: 3. TCRdb reprocessed the RACE reads with MiXCR, giving one entry per CDR3 protein. The sample carries under 200,000 distinct CDR3 sequences, roughly 14% recorded once.

Sequencing was performed on whole blood, taken in connection with sensitization to the hapten diphenylcyclopropenone (DPC). The source of this sequence is a woman under 40 with alopecia areata. Some clones in this sample may be carry-over from other donors' samples. The chain has TRBV7-9 and TRBJ2-1, with 9 bases matching TRBD2. The CDR3 sequence: CASSKTSGEQFF. DNA for the CDR3: TGTGCCAGCAGCAAGACTAGCGGAGAGCAGTTCTTC.